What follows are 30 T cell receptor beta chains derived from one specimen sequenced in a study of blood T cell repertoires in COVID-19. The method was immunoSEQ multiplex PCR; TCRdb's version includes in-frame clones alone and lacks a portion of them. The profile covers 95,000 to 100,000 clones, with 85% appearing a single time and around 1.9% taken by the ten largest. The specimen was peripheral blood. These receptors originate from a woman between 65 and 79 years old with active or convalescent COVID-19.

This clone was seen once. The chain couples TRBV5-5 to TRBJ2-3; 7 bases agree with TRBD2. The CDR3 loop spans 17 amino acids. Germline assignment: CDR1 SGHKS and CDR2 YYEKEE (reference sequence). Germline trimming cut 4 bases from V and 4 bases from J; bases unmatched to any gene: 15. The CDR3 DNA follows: TGTGCCAGCAGCCTCTTAGGAGGCGGGGGTGGGTCAGATACGCAGTATTTT. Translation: CASSLLGGGGGSDTQYF.

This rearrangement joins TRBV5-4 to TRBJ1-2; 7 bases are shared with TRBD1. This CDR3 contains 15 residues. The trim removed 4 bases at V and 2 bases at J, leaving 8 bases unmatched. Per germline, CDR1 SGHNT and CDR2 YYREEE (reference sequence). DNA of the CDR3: TGTGCCAGCAGCAGGGGGCCTAACCCCAACTATGGCTACACCTTC. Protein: CASSRGPNPNYGYTF.

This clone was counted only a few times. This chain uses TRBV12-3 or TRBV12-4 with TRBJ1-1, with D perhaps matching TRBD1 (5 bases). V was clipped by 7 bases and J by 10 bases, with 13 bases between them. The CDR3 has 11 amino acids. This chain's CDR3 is CASKTGPRAFF. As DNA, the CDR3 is TGTGCCAGCAAAACAGGTCCCAGAGCTTTCTTT.

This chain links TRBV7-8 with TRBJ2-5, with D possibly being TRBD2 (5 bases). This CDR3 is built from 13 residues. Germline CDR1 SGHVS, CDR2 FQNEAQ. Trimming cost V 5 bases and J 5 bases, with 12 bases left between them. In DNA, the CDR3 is TGTGCCAGCAGCCCCCGGGGTGGGGAGACCCAGTACTTC. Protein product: CASSPRGGETQYF.

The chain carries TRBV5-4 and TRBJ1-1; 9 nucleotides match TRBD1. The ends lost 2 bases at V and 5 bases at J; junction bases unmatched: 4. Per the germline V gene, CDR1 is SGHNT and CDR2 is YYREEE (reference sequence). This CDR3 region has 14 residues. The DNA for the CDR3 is TGTGCCAGCAGCTTAGACAGGGGGAGGACTGAAGCTTTCTTT. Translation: CASSLDRGRTEAFF.

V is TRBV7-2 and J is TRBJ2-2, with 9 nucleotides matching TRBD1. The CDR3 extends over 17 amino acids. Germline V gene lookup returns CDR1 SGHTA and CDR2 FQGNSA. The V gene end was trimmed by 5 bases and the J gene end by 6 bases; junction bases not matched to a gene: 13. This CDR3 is CASSPAGDRAVPGELFF. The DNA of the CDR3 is TGTGCCAGCAGCCCGGCCGGGGACAGGGCGGTTCCCGGGGAGCTGTTTTTT. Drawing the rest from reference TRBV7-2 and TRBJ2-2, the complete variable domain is GAGVSQSPSNKVTEKGKDVELRCDPISGHTALYWYRQSLGQGLEFLIYFQGNSAPDKSGLPSDRFSAERTGGSVSTLTIQRTQQEDSAVYLCASSPAGDRAVPGELFFGEGSRLTVL.

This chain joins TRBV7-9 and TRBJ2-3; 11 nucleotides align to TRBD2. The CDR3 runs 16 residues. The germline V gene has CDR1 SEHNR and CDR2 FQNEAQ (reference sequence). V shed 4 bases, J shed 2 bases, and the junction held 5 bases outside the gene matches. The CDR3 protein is CASSSRLAGTTDTQYF. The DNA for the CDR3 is TGTGCCAGCAGCTCAAGACTAGCGGGAACCACAGATACGCAGTATTTT.

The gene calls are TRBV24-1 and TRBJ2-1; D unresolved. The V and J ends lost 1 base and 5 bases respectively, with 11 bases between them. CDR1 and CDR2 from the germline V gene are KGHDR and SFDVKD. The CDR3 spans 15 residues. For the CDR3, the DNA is TGTGCCACCAGTGATTTAGAGACACGTAACAATGAGCAGTTCTTC. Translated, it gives CATSDLETRNNEQFF.

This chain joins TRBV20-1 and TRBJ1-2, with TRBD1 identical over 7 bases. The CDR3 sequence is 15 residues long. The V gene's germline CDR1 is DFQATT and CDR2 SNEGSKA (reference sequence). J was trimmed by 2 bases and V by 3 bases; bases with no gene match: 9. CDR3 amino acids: CSASGQQGKNYGYTF. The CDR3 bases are TGCAGTGCTAGTGGGCAACAGGGGAAGAACTATGGCTACACCTTC.

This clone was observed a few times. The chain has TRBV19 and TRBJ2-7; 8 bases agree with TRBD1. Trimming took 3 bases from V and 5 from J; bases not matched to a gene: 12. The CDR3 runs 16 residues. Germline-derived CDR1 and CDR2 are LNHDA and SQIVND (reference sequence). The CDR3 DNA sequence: TGTGCCAGTAGTATCTTACGGACAGGGCGGTACGACGAGCAGTACTTC. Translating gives CASSILRTGRYDEQYF.

CDR3 sequence: CAWSHTPEAEAFF. In DNA form, the CDR3 reads TGTGCCTGGAGTCACACGCCAGAGGCTGAAGCTTTCTTT. The J gene is TRBJ1-1, the V gene TRBV30; no definite D call. Germline V gene lookup returns CDR1 GTSNPN and CDR2 SVGIG (reference sequence). Trimming stripped 2 bases from V and 6 bases from J, with 13 bases between. This CDR3 has 13 amino acids.

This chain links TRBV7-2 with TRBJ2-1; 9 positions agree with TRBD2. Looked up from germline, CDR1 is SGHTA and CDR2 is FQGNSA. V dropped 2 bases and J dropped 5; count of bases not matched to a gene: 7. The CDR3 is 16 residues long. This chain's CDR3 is CASSLFLLAGNNEQFF. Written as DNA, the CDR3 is TGTGCCAGCAGCTTATTTTTACTAGCGGGCAACAATGAGCAGTTCTTC.

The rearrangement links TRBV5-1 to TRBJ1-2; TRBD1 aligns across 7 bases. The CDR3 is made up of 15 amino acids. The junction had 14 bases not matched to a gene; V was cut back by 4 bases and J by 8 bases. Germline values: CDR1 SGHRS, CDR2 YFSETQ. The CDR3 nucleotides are TGCGCCAGCAGCACAACACAGGGGAGCCTGCAGGGCTACACCTTC. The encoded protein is CASSTTQGSLQGYTF.

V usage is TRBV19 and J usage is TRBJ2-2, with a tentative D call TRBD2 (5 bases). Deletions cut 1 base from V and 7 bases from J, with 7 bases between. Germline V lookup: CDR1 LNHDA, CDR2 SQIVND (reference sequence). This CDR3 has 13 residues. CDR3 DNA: TGTGCCAGTAGTATAGCGGCGGGCGGGGAGCTGTTTTTT. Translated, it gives CASSIAAGGELFF.

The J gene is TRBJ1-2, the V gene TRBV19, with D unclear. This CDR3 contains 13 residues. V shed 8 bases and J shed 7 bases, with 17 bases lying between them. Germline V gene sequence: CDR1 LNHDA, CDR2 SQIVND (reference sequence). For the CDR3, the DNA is TGTGCCAGTTCCCCGTCGGAAGAGGGTGGCTACACCTTC. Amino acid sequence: CASSPSEEGGYTF.

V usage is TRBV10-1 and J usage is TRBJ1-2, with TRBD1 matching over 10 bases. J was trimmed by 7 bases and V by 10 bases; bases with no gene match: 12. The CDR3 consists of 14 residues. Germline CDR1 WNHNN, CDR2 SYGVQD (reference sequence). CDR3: CAISGDRGDGGYTF. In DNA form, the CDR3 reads TGCGCCATCTCGGGGGACAGGGGAGATGGTGGCTACACCTTC.

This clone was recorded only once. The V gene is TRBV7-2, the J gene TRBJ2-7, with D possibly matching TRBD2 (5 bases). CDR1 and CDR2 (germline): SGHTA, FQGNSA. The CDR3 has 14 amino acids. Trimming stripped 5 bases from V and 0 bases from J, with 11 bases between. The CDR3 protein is CASSLGRDSYEQYF. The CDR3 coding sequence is TGTGCCAGCAGCCTCGGACGGGACTCCTACGAGCAGTACTTC. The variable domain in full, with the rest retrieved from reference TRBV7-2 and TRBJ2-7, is GAGVSQSPSNKVTEKGKDVELRCDPISGHTALYWYRQSLGQGLEFLIYFQGNSAPDKSGLPSDRFSAERTGGSVSTLTIQRTQQEDSAVYLCASSLGRDSYEQYFGPGTRLTVT.

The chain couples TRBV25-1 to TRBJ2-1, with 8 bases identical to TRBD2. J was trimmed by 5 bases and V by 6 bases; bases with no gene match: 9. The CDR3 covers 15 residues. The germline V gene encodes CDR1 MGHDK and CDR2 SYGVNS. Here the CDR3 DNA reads TGTGCCAGCAGCACCCAGCGGGGGACCCACAATGAGCAGTTCTTC. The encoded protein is CASSTQRGTHNEQFF.

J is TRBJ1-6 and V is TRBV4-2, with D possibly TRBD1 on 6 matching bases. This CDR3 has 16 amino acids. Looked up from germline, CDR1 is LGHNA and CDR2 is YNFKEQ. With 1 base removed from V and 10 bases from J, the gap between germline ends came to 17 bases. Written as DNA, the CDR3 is TGTGCCAGCAGCCAAGGGGGACAACAAGGAGACTCACCCCTCCACTTT. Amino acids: CASSQGGQQGDSPLHF.

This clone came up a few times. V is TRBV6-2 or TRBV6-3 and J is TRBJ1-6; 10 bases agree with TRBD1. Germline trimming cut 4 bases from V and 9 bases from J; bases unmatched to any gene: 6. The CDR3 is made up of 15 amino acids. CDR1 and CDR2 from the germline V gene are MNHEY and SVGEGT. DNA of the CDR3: TGTGCCAGCAGTTCCCTGACAGGGGGCCCTTCACCCCTCCACTTT. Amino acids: CASSSLTGGPSPLHF.

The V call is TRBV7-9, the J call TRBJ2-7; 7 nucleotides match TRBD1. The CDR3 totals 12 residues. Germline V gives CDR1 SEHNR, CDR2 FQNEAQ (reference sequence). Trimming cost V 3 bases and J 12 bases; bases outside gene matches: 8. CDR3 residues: CASSFATGLLYF. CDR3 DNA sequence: TGTGCCAGCAGCTTCGCGACAGGGCTGCTGTACTTC.

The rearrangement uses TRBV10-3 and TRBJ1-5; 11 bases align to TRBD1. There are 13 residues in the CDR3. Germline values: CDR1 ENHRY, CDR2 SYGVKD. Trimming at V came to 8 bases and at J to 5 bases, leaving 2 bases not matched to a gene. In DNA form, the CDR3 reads TGTGCCATCTCGGGACAGGGGGATCAGCCCCAGCATTTT. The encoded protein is CAISGQGDQPQHF.

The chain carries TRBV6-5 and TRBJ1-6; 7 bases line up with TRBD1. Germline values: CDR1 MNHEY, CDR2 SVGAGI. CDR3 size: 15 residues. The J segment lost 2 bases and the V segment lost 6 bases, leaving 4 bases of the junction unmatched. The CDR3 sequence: CASSPGTAYNSPLHF. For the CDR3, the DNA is TGTGCCAGCAGCCCCGGGACAGCCTATAATTCACCCCTCCACTTT.

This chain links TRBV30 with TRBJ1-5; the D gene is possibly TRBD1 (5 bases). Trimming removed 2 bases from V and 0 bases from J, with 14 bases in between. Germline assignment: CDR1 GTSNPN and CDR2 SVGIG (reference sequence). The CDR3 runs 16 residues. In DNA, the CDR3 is TGTGCCTGGAGTCCCGCGGGACTCTATAGCAATCAGCCCCAGCATTTT. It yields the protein CAWSPAGLYSNQPQHF.

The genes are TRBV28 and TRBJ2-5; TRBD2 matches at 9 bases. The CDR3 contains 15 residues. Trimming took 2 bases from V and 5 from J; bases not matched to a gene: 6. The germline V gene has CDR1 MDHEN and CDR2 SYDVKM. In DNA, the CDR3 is TGTGCCAGCAGTTTACGGCGGGGGGGCAGGGAGACCCAGTACTTC. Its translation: CASSLRRGGRETQYF.

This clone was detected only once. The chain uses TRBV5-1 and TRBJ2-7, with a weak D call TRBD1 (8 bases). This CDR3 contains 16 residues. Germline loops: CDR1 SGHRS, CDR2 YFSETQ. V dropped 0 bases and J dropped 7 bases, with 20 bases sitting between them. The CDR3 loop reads CASSLANWTGRGEQYF. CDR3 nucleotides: TGCGCCAGCAGCTTGGCGAATTGGACAGGGAGGGGGGAGCAGTACTTC.

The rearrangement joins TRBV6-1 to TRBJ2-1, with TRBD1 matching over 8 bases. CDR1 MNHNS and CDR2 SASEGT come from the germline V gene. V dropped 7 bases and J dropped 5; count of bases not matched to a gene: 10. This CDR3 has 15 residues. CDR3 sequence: CASTHGTGRDNEQFF. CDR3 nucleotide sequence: TGTGCCAGCACCCACGGGACAGGCCGGGACAATGAGCAGTTCTTC.

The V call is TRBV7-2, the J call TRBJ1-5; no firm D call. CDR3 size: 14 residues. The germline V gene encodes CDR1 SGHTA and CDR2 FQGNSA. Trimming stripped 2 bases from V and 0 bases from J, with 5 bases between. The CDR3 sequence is CASSLLPSNQPQHF. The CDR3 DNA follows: TGTGCCAGCAGCTTACTCCCTAGCAATCAGCCCCAGCATTTT.

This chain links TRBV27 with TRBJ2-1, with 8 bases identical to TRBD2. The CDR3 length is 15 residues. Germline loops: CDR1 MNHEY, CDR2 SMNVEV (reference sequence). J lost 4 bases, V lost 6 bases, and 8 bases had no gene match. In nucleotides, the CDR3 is TGTGCCAGCAGCTCCTCCGGGGGGGGGTACAATGAGCAGTTCTTC. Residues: CASSSSGGGYNEQFF.

The CDR3 DNA sequence: TGTGCCAGCAGCTTAGGACAGGCTTTGAGCGTCTCCGGGGAGCTGTTTTTT. Translated: CASSLGQALSVSGELFF. The gene calls are TRBV7-6 and TRBJ2-2; D possibly corresponds to TRBD1 (6 bases). The length of the CDR3 is 17 residues. The V and J ends lost 1 base and 6 bases respectively, with 18 bases between them. From germline, CDR1 is SGHVS and CDR2 FNYEAQ.